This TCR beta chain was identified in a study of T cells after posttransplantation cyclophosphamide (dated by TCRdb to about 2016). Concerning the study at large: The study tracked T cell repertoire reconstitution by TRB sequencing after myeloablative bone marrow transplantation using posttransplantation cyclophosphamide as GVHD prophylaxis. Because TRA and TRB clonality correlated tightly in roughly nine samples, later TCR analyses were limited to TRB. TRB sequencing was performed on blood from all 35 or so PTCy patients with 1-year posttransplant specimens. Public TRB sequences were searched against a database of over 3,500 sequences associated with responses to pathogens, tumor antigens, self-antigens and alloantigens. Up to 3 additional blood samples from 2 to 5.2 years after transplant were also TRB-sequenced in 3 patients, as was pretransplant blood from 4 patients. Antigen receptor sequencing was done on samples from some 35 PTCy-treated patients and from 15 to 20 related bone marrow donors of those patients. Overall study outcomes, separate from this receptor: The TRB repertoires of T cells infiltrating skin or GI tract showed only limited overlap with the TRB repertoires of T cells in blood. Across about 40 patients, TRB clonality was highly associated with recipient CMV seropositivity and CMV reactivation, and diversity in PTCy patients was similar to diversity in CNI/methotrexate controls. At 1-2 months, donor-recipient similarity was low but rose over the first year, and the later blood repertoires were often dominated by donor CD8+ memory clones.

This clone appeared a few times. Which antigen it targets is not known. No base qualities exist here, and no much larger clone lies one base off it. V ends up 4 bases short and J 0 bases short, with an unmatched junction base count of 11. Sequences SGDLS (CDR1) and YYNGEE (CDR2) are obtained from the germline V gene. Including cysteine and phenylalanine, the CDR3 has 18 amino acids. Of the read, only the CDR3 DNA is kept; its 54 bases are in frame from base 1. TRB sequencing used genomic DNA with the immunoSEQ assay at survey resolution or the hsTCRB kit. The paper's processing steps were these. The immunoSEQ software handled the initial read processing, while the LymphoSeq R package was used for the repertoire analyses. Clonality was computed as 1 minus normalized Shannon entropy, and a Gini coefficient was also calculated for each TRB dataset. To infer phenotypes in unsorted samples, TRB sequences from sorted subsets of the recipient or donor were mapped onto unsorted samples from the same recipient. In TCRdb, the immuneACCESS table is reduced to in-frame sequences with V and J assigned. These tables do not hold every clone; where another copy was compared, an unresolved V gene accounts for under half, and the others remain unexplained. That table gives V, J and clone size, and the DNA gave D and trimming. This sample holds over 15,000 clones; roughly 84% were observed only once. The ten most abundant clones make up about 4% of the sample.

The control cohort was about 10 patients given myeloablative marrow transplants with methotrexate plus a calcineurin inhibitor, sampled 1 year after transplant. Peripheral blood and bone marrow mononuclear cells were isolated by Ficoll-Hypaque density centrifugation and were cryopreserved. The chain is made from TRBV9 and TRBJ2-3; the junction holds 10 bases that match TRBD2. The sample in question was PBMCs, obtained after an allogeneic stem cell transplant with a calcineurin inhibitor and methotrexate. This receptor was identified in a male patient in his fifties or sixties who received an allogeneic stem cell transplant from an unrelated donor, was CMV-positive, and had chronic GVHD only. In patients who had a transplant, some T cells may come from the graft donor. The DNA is TGTGCCAGCAGCCCGCTTAGCGGGGGGATTTCTAGCACAGATACGCAGTATTTT. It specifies CASSPLSGGISSTDTQYF.